The rows below give T cell receptor beta chains drawn from one sample of a study of CD8 T cells in ankylosing spondylitis. TCRdb re-derived calls from the 5' RACE reads in MiXCR, one entry per CDR3 protein. The sample includes approximately 350,000 distinct CDR3 sequences, roughly 14% seen only once; the top ten take 1.1%. The sequenced material came from blood, either unsorted or a sorted T cell fraction (not recorded which). The source of these receptors is a male donor with ankylosing spondylitis or in good health (not recorded which). Both conserved end residues are part of each CDR3. Fields, in order: J gene, V gene, clone size, D gene, CDR3 DNA, CDR3 protein. The D gene is left open where the match is weak. Size is stated for part of the rows, as once, few or many counts, or as a class when the clone is expanded.

>TRBJ1-4|TRBV5-1|few|TRBD1
TGCGCCAGCAGCTGGACAGGGGAGGCTAATGAAAAACTGTTTTTT
CASSWTGEANEKLFF
>TRBJ2-3|TRBV9|few|.
TGTGCCAGCAGCGTAGGGTATCCGGAGGCAGATACGCAGTATTTT
CASSVGYPEADTQYF
>TRBJ2-2|TRBV20-1|.|TRBD1
TGCAGTGCTAGACAGAACAGGGGGCGGGATGTGACCGGGGAGCTGTTTTTT
CSARQNRGRDVTGELFF
>TRBJ2-3|TRBV10-3|.|.
TGTGCCATCAGTGAGTGGGAACAGGGAGATACGCAGTATTTT
CAISEWEQGDTQYF
>TRBJ1-6|TRBV10-2|many|TRBD1
TGCGCCAGCAGTAGGGACAGTAATAATTCACCCCTCCACTTT
CASSRDSNNSPLHF
>TRBJ2-2|TRBV20-1|many|TRBD1
TGCAGTGCTAGGCCGGGACAGGTTTCCACCGGGGAGCTGTTTTTT
CSARPGQVSTGELFF
>TRBJ2-1|TRBV20-1|many|.
TGCAGTGCCCAGGCCGGGCAGGGAGTCTATGAGCAGTTCTTC
CSAQAGQGVYEQFF
>TRBJ2-6|TRBV12-3/TRBV12-4|few|.
TGTGCCAGCAGCCCTGGACTGTACTCTGGGGCCAACGTCCTGACTTTC
CASSPGLYSGANVLTF
>TRBJ2-7|TRBV15|.|TRBD2
TGTGCCACCAGCAGAGATGGGACTAGCGGGGGGGAGCAGTACTTC
CATSRDGTSGGEQYF
>TRBJ2-5|TRBV20-1|.|TRBD2
TGCAGTGCTAGAGATAAGAGACTAGCGGGGGGGACCCAGTACTTC
CSARDKRLAGGTQYF
>TRBJ2-3|TRBV30|.|.
TGTGCCTCAATCGCTTGGCCTACAGATACGCAGTATTTT
CASIAWPTDTQYF
>TRBJ2-7|TRBV6-1|.|.
TGTGCCAGCAGTGGGGGGCGACAGGTCCTGGGCGAGCAGTACTTC
CASSGGRQVLGEQYF
>TRBJ1-3|TRBV5-1|many|.
TGCGCCAGCAGCTTGGATGGAGGGGGAAACACCATATATTTT
CASSLDGGGNTIYF
>TRBJ1-5|TRBV20-1|.|.
TGCAGTGCTAGGATCAGGGGCAATCAGCCCCAGCATTTT
CSARIRGNQPQHF
>TRBJ2-3|TRBV5-1|.|.
TGCGCCAGCAGCTTGGGACATCCCGGCACAGATACGCAGTATTTT
CASSLGHPGTDTQYF
>TRBJ1-2|TRBV7-9|few|TRBD1
TGTGCCAGCAGCTTTCGCGGGACAGGTACTCTCCTTAACGGCTACACCTTC
CASSFRGTGTLLNGYTF
>TRBJ2-3|TRBV6-1|.|TRBD1
TGTGCCAGCAGAGACAGGGGGCGCATTGATACGCAGTATTTT
CASRDRGRIDTQYF
>TRBJ2-7|TRBV5-1|.|.
TGCGCCAGCAGCTTGTCAGGGTTGCCCTACGAGCAGTACTTC
CASSLSGLPYEQYF
>TRBJ1-2|TRBV12-3/TRBV12-4|many|TRBD1
TGTGCCAGCAGTCCGGGGGACAGTTTCCTCTATGGCTACACCTTC
CASSPGDSFLYGYTF
>TRBJ2-1|TRBV7-8|few|.
TGTGCCAGCAGCTTAGAAACTAGCATTGGCAATGAGCAGTTCTTC
CASSLETSIGNEQFF
>TRBJ1-4|TRBV2|few|.
TGTGCCAGCAGTGACCCGGAGTGGTTTTTT
CASSDPEWFF
>TRBJ2-3|TRBV5-4|few|TRBD2
TGTGCCAGCAGCTTGGTCGCTGCGGGGGGGAAAGATACGCAGTATTTT
CASSLVAAGGKDTQYF
>TRBJ1-1|TRBV5-1|few|.
TGCGCCAGCAGCTGGCAGGTGAACACTGAAGCTTTCTTT
CASSWQVNTEAFF